Listed below are T cell receptor beta chains from one sample, sequenced in a study of shared clonotypes between healthy human individuals. Assay used: immunoSEQ multiplex PCR; TCRdb lists only in-frame clones, some missing. This sample has under 1,100,000 clones; about 84% occur once, and the top ten carry 0.5% to 0.65%. Input material: memory CD4+ T cells from PBMCs. These receptors all come from a young man in good health. Some clones in this sample may be carry-over from other donors' samples. CDR3s include the opening cysteine and the closing phenylalanine or tryptophan. D genes are given only for firm matches. Clone size is given for some rows only: seen once, a few or many times, or a class if the clone is expanded.

>18|TRBV7-2|once|TRBJ2-7|TRBD2
TGTGCCAGCAGCTTAGCCGGGAGGGGGTCTTCCCGAACCTACGAGCAGTACTTC
CASSLAGRGSSRTYEQYF
>20|TRBV27|NA|TRBJ2-7|TRBD2
TGTGCCAGCAGGAAACGAGGACTAGCGGGAGGCCCTACTAGCTCCTACGAGCAGTACTTC
CASRKRGLAGGPTSSYEQYF
>16|TRBV5-1|once|TRBJ2-1|TRBD2
TGCGCCAGCAGCCCCGTCGGGACTAGCAACTACAATGAGCAGTTCTTC
CASSPVGTSNYNEQFF
>13|TRBV29-1|NA|TRBJ1-2|TRBD1
TGCAGCGTTGATCGGGACAGGAACTATGGCTACACCTTC
CSVDRDRNYGYTF
>14|TRBV29-1|NA|TRBJ2-7|NA
TGCAGCGTGCTTGACTTGCCTCGGGGCGACGAGCAGTACTTC
CSVLDLPRGDEQYF
>12|TRBV9|NA|TRBJ1-1|NA
TGTGCCAGCAGAGTGCCGGAGACTGAAGCTTTCTTT
CASRVPETEAFF
>15|TRBV6-1|NA|TRBJ2-2|NA
TGTGCCAGCACCCAACAGGGATGGAACACCGGGGAGCTGTTTTTT
CASTQQGWNTGELFF
>18|TRBV5-4|NA|TRBJ2-2|NA
TGTGCCAGCAGCTCGTTCCGGGGTGCTCAGGCCGCCACCGGGGAGCTGTTTTTT
CASSSFRGAQAATGELFF
>14|TRBV19|once|TRBJ1-5|NA
TGTGCCAGCATGCCGGGGGGAGGCAATCAGCCCCAGCATTTT
CASMPGGGNQPQHF
>15|TRBV6-6|NA|TRBJ1-5|NA
TGTGCCAGCAACCGGGACATTGATCGCAATCAGCCCCAGCATTTT
CASNRDIDRNQPQHF
>13|TRBV10-1|many|TRBJ2-7|NA
TGCGCCAGCAGTGAATCAGGGCCCTACGAGCAGTACTTC
CASSESGPYEQYF
>15|TRBV18|NA|TRBJ2-1|NA
TGTGCCAGCTCACCACCGAGACAGGTCTACAATGAGCAGTTCTTC
CASSPPRQVYNEQFF
>18|TRBV4-1|NA|TRBJ2-1|NA
TGCGCCAGCAGCCAAGATCGTAGACGAGGTGGCTCCTACAATGAGCAGTTCTTC
CASSQDRRRGGSYNEQFF
>13|TRBV2|NA|TRBJ2-5|NA
TGTGCCAGCAGTGTTACCCCTGGAGAGACCCAGTACTTC
CASSVTPGETQYF
>15|TRBV7-9|NA|TRBJ2-7|NA
TGTGCCAGCAGCCGGGGGACAGACATCTCCTACGAGCAGTACTTC
CASSRGTDISYEQYF
>14|TRBV7-3|few|TRBJ1-1|NA
TGTGCCAGCAGGCCGGGTCGAGGGAACACTGAAGCTTTCTTT
CASRPGRGNTEAFF
>13|TRBV5-6|few|TRBJ1-4|TRBD1
TGTGCCAGCAGCAAGGGGGCGCGGGAAAAACTGTTTTTT
CASSKGAREKLFF
>13|TRBV6-5|NA|TRBJ2-7|NA
TGTGCCAGCAGGCCTTATTGGGCGGACGAGCAGTACTTC
CASRPYWADEQYF
>16|TRBV5-1|NA|TRBJ2-1|TRBD1
TGCGCCAGCAGCTCTTTTACAGGGGATTATTACAATGAGCAGTTCTTC
CASSSFTGDYYNEQFF
>15|TRBV5-1|NA|TRBJ1-1|TRBD1
TGCGCCAGCACCAGAAACTCCAGACAGGGCACTGAAGCTTTCTTT
CASTRNSRQGTEAFF
>14|TRBV18|NA|TRBJ2-7|TRBD1
TGTGCCAGCTCACACGACAGGGGGATTGGCGAGCAGTACTTC
CASSHDRGIGEQYF
>13|TRBV28|NA|TRBJ2-1|NA
TGTGCCAGCAGTTTGGTAGCCTACAATGAGCAGTTCTTC
CASSLVAYNEQFF
>14|TRBV19|NA|TRBJ1-5|TRBD1
TGTGCCAGTGAAACAGGGGACTCCATTCAGCCCCAGCATTTT
CASETGDSIQPQHF
>14|TRBV6-5|once|TRBJ2-7|TRBD2
TGTGCCAGCTCAAGGACTAGCGGAACCTACGAGCAGTACTTC
CASSRTSGTYEQYF
>15|TRBV18|NA|TRBJ1-1|TRBD1
TGTGCCAGCTCACTGACAGGGGGCGAAGACACTGAAGCTTTCTTT
CASSLTGGEDTEAFF
>13|TRBV6-1|many|TRBJ1-3|NA
TGTGCCAGCCACAGGGCTGCTGGAAACACCATATATTTT
CASHRAAGNTIYF
>15|TRBV10-2|NA|TRBJ2-3|TRBD2
TGCGCCAGCAGTATAGCGGGAGTTAGCACAGATACGCAGTATTTT
CASSIAGVSTDTQYF
>17|TRBV28|NA|TRBJ2-7|NA
TGTGCCAGCAGTTTTGCATCGCTAGGGCTAGGTGAATGGGTGCAGTACTTC
CASSFASLGLGEWVQYF
>15|TRBV5-1|NA|TRBJ1-5|TRBD1
TGCGCCAGCAGCCCGTCCGGACAGGGTTATCAGCCCCAGCATTTT
CASSPSGQGYQPQHF